A single T cell receptor beta chain is shown here with its context. Its antigen is currently unknown. Clones were sequenced by immunoSEQ multiplex PCR, and TCRdb holds only the in-frame ones, with some missing. The top ten clones hold roughly 1% of a sample with about 200,000 clones, under 95% of them seen once. This record comes from a study of T cell responses to AZD1222 COVID-19 vaccine. Regarding the study as a whole: Donors were chiefly white British, with a greater number of females, and clonal diversity was perhaps underestimated. Two AZD1222 administrations were followed by greater Spike-specific TCR breadth and depth.

The V gene lost 7 bases and the J gene lost 2 bases, with 11 bases spanning the gap. This CDR3 spans 13 amino acids. Germline CDR1 reads LNHDA; CDR2 reads SQIVND (reference sequence). J is TRBJ2-5 and V is TRBV19; no clear D. The sequenced sample was peripheral blood, obtained 28 days after the second AZD1222 dose. The sequence derives from an adult who received the AZD1222 COVID-19 vaccine. CDR3 in DNA: TGTGCCAGTAAGGCTGGAACTCAAGAGACCCAGTACTTC. Translation gives CASKAGTQETQYF.